A selection of T cell receptor beta chains follows, all from one sample in a study of blood T cells in healthy people across ages. In TCRdb, the 5' RACE reads were re-called with MiXCR into one record per CDR3 protein. The repertoire includes some 1.8 million distinct CDR3 sequences, roughly two fifths of them detected once, and 23% sits in the top ten. Material for sequencing was blood. The receptors derive from a human donor in good health. Each CDR3 is given with its conserved first and last residue. D genes are given only for firm matches. Rows may omit the clone size; those that give it use once, few, many or a size class.

D: TRBD1; V: TRBV20-1; size: -; J: TRBJ1-2; CDR3: CSARDTGRTGSYGYTF; DNA: TGCAGTGCTAGAGACACTGGGAGGACAGGTAGCTATGGCTACACCTTC
D: TRBD1; V: TRBV5-5; size: -; J: TRBJ1-2; CDR3: CASSRGTGSGKDGYTF; DNA: TGTGCCAGCAGCCGGGGGACAGGCTCGGGAAAGGATGGCTACACCTTC
D: -; V: TRBV28; size: -; J: TRBJ2-5; CDR3: CASSLTQKETQYF; DNA: TGTGCCAGCAGTTTAACCCAGAAGGAGACCCAGTACTTC
D: -; V: TRBV6-2/TRBV6-3; size: -; J: TRBJ1-5; CDR3: CASSYSTRSNQPQHF; DNA: TGTGCCAGCAGTTACTCGACGAGGAGCAATCAGCCCCAGCATTTT
D: -; V: TRBV2; size: -; J: TRBJ1-1; CDR3: CASKRDVGGETFF; DNA: TGTGCCAGCAAACGGGATGTGGGGGGTGAAACTTTCTTT
D: TRBD2; V: TRBV20-1; size: many; J: TRBJ2-7; CDR3: CSASTSQRGAYEQYF; DNA: TGCAGTGCTAGTACCTCACAGCGGGGAGCCTACGAGCAGTACTTC
D: -; V: TRBV12-3/TRBV12-4; size: -; J: TRBJ1-2; CDR3: CASGRPGYTF; DNA: TGTGCCAGCGGGAGGCCGGGCTACACCTTC
D: TRBD2; V: TRBV7-9; size: once; J: TRBJ2-3; CDR3: CASSSRGSRGGTDTQYF; DNA: TGTGCCAGCAGCTCCCGAGGGAGTCGGGGGGGCACAGATACGCAGTATTTT
D: -; V: TRBV20-1; size: -; J: TRBJ2-5; CDR3: CSATRGHYILGETQYF; DNA: TGCAGTGCTACCAGGGGCCACTATATTTTAGGAGAGACCCAGTACTTC
D: -; V: TRBV10-3; size: few; J: TRBJ2-7; CDR3: CAIGAHSYEQYF; DNA: TGTGCCATCGGGGCCCATTCCTACGAGCAGTACTTC
D: TRBD1; V: TRBV4-2; size: -; J: TRBJ1-2; CDR3: CASSPERGHVYGYTF; DNA: TGTGCCAGCAGCCCAGAAAGGGGGCATGTCTATGGCTACACCTTC
D: -; V: TRBV29-1; size: -; J: TRBJ1-5; CDR3: CSEGVHQPQHF; DNA: TGCAGCGAGGGCGTACATCAGCCCCAGCATTTT
D: -; V: TRBV2; size: -; J: TRBJ1-1; CDR3: CASSVDSPEAFF; DNA: TGTGCCAGCAGTGTTGACAGTCCCGAAGCTTTCTTT
D: -; V: TRBV9; size: -; J: TRBJ2-1; CDR3: CASSAPSSRSYNEQFF; DNA: TGTGCCAGCAGCGCCCCGTCAAGTCGCTCCTACAATGAGCAGTTCTTC
D: -; V: TRBV20-1; size: once; J: TRBJ2-1; CDR3: CSAPSGGAFHNEQFF; DNA: TGCAGTGCCCCTTCAGGGGGGGCCTTCCACAATGAGCAGTTCTTC
D: TRBD2; V: TRBV13; size: -; J: TRBJ2-7; CDR3: CASSLGASGGPSYEQYF; DNA: TGTGCCAGCAGCTTAGGCGCTAGCGGGGGGCCCTCCTACGAGCAGTACTTC
D: TRBD2; V: TRBV9; size: few; J: TRBJ2-3; CDR3: CASSESSGDTQYF; DNA: TGTGCCAGCAGCGAATCTAGCGGGGATACGCAGTATTTT
D: -; V: TRBV7-2; size: few; J: TRBJ1-1; CDR3: CATRGARRTEAFF; DNA: TGTGCTACAAGGGGGGCTAGGCGCACTGAAGCTTTCTTT
D: TRBD2; V: TRBV10-3; size: -; J: TRBJ2-1; CDR3: CATGLDYEQFF; DNA: TGTGCCACGGGACTAGACTATGAGCAGTTCTTC
D: TRBD2; V: TRBV6-2/TRBV6-3; size: -; J: TRBJ2-1; CDR3: CASRPGLAIGEQFF; DNA: TGTGCCAGCCGACCGGGACTAGCTATCGGTGAGCAGTTCTTC
D: TRBD1; V: TRBV6-1; size: -; J: TRBJ2-7; CDR3: CASSEARGQGSEEQYF; DNA: TGTGCCAGCAGTGAAGCGCGGGGACAGGGATCTGAAGAGCAGTACTTC
D: -; V: TRBV20-1; size: -; J: TRBJ2-3; CDR3: CSASVSPGGDMQYF; DNA: TGCAGTGCTAGCGTTAGCCCCGGAGGGGATATGCAGTATTTT
D: -; V: TRBV6-5; size: -; J: TRBJ2-6; CDR3: CASSNRISGANVLTF; DNA: TGTGCCAGCAGTAACAGGATCTCTGGGGCCAACGTCCTGACTTTC
D: TRBD2; V: TRBV7-6; size: -; J: TRBJ2-3; CDR3: CASSLGERGDTQYF; DNA: TGTGCCAGCAGCTTAGGGGAGCGGGGAGATACGCAGTATTTT
D: TRBD2; V: TRBV7-2; size: -; J: TRBJ2-4; CDR3: CASSPTSGGVGKNIQYF; DNA: TGTGCCAGCAGCCCGACTAGCGGGGGGGTGGGCAAAAACATTCAGTACTTC
D: TRBD2; V: TRBV4-2; size: -; J: TRBJ2-1; CDR3: CATAFHERGPDNEQFF; DNA: TGTGCCACAGCATTCCATGAGCGGGGGCCAGACAATGAGCAGTTCTTC
D: -; V: TRBV15; size: -; J: TRBJ1-1; CDR3: CATSREYRGEMNTEAFF; DNA: TGTGCCACCAGCAGAGAATATAGAGGGGAAATGAACACTGAAGCTTTCTTT
D: TRBD1; V: TRBV20-1; size: -; J: TRBJ1-5; CDR3: CSALGVDRGQINQPQHF; DNA: TGCAGTGCCCTCGGGGTAGACAGGGGGCAAATAAATCAGCCCCAGCATTTT
D: -; V: TRBV15; size: few; J: TRBJ2-7; CDR3: CATSRETGTFYEQYF; DNA: TGTGCCACCAGCAGAGAAACCGGGACATTCTACGAGCAGTACTTC
D: -; V: TRBV12-3/TRBV12-4; size: few; J: TRBJ2-1; CDR3: CASSFSEGNEQFF; DNA: TGTGCCAGCAGTTTCTCAGAAGGTAATGAGCAGTTCTTC
D: -; V: TRBV15; size: once; J: TRBJ1-5; CDR3: CATSYTLNQPQHF; DNA: TGTGCCACCAGCTACACCCTCAATCAGCCCCAGCATTTT
D: TRBD1; V: TRBV4-3; size: -; J: TRBJ2-6; CDR3: CASSQDRGRPGANVLTF; DNA: TGCGCCAGCAGCCAGGACAGGGGGAGACCTGGGGCCAACGTCCTGACTTTC
D: TRBD1; V: TRBV2; size: few; J: TRBJ2-1; CDR3: CASSGQGVDEQFF; DNA: TGTGCCAGCAGCGGACAGGGGGTGGATGAGCAGTTCTTC